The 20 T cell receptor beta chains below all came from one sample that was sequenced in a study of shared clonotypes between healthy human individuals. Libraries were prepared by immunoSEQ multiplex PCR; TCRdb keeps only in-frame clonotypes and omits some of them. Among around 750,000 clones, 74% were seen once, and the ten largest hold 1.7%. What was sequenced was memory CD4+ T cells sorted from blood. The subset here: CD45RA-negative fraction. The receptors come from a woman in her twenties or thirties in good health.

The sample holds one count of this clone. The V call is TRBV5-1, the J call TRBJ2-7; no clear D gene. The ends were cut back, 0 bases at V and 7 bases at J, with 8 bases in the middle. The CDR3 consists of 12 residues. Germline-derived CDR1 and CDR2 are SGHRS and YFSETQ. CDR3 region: CASSLEGPEQYF. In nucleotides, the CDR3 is TGCGCCAGCAGCTTGGAAGGGCCAGAGCAGTACTTC. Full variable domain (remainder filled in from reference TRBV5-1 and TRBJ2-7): KAGVTQTPRYLIKTRGQQVTLSCSPISGHRSVSWYQQTPGQGLQFLFEYFSETQRNKGNFPGRFSGRQFSNSRSEMNVSTLELGDSALYLCASSLEGPEQYFGPGTRLTVT.

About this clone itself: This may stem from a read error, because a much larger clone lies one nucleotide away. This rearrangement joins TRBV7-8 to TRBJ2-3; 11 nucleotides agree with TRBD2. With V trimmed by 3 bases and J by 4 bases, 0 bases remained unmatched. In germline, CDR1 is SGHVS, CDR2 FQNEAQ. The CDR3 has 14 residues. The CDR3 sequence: CASSFSGRADTQYF. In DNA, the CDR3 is TGTGCCAGCAGCTTTAGCGGGAGGGCAGATACGCAGTATTTT.

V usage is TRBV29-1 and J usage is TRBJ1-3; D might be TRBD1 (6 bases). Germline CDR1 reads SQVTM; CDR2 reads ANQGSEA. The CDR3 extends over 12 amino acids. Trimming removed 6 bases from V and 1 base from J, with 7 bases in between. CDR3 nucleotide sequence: TGCAGCGTCGGGACATCTGGAAACACCATATATTTT. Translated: CSVGTSGNTIYF.

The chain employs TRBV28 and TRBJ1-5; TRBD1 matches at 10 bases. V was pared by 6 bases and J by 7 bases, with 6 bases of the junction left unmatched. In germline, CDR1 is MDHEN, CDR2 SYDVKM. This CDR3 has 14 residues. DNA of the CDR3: TGTGCCAGCAGATCGGACAGGGGGGGACAGCCCCAGCATTTT. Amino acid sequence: CASRSDRGGQPQHF.

Written as DNA, the CDR3 is TGTGCCAGCAGGGGAAATAGGAACACTGAAGCTTTCTTT. Its protein is CASRGNRNTEAFF. The V gene is TRBV6-5, the J gene TRBJ1-1; D remains ambiguous. The CDR3 contains 13 residues. V shed 6 bases and J shed 1 base, with 9 bases lying between them. Germline V gives CDR1 MNHEY, CDR2 SVGAGI.

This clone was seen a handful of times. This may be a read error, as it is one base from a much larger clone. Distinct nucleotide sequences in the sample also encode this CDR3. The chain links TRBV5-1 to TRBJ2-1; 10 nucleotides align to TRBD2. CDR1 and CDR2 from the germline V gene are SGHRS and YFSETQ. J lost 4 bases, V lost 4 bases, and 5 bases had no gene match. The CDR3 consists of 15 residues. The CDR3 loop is CASSLSSGGYNEQFF. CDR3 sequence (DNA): TGCGCCAGCAGCCTGTCTAGCGGGGGTTACAATGAGCAGTTCTTC.

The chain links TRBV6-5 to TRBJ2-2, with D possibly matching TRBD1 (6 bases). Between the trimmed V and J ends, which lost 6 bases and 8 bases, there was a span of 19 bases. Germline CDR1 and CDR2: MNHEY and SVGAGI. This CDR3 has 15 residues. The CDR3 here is CASSLDSPVTGELFF. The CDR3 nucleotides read TGTGCCAGCAGCTTGGACAGCCCCGTTACAGGGGAGCTGTTTTTT.

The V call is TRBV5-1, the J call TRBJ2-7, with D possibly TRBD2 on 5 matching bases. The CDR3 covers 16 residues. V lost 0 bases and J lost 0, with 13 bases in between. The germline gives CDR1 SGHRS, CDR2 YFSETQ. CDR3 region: CASSLAASTPSYEQYF. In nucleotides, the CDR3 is TGCGCCAGCAGCTTGGCGGCTAGCACCCCCTCCTACGAGCAGTACTTC.

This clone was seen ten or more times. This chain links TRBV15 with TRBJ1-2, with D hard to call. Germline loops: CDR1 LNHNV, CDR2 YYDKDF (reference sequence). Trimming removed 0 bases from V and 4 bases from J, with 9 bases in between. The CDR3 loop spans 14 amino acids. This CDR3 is CATSRDSGTYGYTF. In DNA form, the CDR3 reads TGTGCCACCAGCAGAGATTCGGGCACCTATGGCTACACCTTC.

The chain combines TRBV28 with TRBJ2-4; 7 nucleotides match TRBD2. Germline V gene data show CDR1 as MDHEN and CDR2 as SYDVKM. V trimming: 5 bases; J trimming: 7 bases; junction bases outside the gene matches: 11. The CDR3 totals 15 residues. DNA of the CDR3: TGTGCCAGCAGTGCCTTTAGCGGGTGGGGGAACATTCAGTACTTC. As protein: CASSAFSGWGNIQYF.

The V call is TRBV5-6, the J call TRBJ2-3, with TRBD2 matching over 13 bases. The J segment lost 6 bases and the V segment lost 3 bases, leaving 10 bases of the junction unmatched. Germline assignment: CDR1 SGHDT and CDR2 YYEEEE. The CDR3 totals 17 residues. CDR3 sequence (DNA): TGTGCCAGCAGCTCCGGGACTAGCGGGACTTTCGGGGATACGCAGTATTTT. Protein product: CASSSGTSGTFGDTQYF. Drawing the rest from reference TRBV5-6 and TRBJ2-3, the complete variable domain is DAGVTQSPTHLIKTRGQQVTLRCSPKSGHDTVSWYQQALGQGPQFIFQYYEEEERQRGNFPDRFSGHQFPNYSSELNVNALLLGDSALYLCASSSGTSGTFGDTQYFGPGTRLTVL.

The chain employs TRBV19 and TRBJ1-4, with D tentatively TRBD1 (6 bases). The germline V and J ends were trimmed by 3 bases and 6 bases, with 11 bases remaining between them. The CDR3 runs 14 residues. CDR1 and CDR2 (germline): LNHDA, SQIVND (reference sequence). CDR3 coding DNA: TGTGCCAGTAGTATTATGAAGGGGGATGAAAAACTGTTTTTT. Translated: CASSIMKGDEKLFF.

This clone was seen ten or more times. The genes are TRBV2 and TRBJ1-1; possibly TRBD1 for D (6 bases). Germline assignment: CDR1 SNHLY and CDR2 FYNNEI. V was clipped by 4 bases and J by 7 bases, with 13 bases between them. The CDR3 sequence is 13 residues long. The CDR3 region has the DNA TGTGCCAGCAGTGGGTGGAAGGGGGTTGAAGCTTTCTTT. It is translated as CASSGWKGVEAFF.

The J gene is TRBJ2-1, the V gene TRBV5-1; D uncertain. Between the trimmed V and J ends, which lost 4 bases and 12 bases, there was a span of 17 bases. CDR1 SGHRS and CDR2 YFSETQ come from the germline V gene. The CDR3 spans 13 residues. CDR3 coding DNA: TGCGCCAGCAGCCTTGACTGGGGTCAGGTGCAGTTCTTC. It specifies CASSLDWGQVQFF.

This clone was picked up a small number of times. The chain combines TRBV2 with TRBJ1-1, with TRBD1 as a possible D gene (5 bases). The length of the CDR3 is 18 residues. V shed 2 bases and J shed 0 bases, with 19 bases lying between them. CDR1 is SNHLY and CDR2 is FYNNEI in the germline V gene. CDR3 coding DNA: TGTGCCAGCAGTGAAAGGTTAAAGGGGACCTTTATGAACACTGAAGCTTTCTTT. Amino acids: CASSERLKGTFMNTEAFF.

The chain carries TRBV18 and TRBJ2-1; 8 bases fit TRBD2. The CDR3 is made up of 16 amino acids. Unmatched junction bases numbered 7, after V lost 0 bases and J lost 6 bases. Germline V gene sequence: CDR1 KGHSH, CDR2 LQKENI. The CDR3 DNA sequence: TGTGCCAGCTCACCACCGGGTAGCGGGATTGTCAATGAGCAGTTCTTC. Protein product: CASSPPGSGIVNEQFF.

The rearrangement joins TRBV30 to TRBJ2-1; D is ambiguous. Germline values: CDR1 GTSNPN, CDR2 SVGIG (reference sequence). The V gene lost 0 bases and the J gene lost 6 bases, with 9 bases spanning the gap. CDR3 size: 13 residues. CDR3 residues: CAWSVGFGNEQFF. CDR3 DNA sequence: TGTGCCTGGAGTGTAGGGTTCGGCAATGAGCAGTTCTTC.

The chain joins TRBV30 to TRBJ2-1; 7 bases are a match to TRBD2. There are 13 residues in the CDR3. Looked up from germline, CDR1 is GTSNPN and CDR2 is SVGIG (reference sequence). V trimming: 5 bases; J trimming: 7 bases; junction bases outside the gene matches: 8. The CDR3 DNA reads TGTGCCTGGGGGGAGGGCCCGGATAATGAGCAGTTCTTC. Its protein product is CAWGEGPDNEQFF.

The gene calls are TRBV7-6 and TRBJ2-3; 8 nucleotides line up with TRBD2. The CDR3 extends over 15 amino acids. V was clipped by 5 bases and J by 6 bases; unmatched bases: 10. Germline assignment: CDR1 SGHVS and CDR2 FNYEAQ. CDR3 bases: TGTGCCAGCAGCCACGGGACTAGTCGAACGGATACGCAGTATTTT. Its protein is CASSHGTSRTDTQYF.

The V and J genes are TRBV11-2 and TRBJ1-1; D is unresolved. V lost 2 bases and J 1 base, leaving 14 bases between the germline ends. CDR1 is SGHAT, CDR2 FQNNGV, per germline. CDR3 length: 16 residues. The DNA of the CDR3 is TGTGCCAGCAGCTTAACCGTAGGACTGGAGAACACTGAAGCTTTCTTT. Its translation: CASSLTVGLENTEAFF.